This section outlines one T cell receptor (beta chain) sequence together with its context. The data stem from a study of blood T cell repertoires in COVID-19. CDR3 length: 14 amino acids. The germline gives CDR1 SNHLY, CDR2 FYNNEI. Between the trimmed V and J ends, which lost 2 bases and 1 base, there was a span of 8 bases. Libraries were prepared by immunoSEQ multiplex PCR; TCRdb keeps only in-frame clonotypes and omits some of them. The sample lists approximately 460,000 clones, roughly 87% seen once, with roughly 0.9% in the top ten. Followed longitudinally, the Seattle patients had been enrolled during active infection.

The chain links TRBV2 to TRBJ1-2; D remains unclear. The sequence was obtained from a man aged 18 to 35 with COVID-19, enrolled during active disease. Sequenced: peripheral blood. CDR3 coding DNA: TGTGCCAGCAGTGAATTGGGCATTAACTATGGCTACACCTTC. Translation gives CASSELGINYGYTF. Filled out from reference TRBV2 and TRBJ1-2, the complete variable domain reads EPEVTQTPSHQVTQMGQEVILRCVPISNHLYFYWYRQILGQKVEFLVSFYNNEISEKSEIFDDQFSVERPDGSNFTLKIRSTKLEDSAMYFCASSELGINYGYTFGSGTRLTVV.